Listed below are T cell receptor beta chains from one sample, sequenced in a study of blood T cell repertoires in COVID-19. Using immunoSEQ multiplex PCR, the repertoire was profiled, and TCRdb retains in-frame clones only, with some absent. This table holds approximately 310,000 clones, 80% to 90% found once. The material sequenced was peripheral blood. Receptors originate from a man aged 50-59 years with active or convalescent COVID-19. CDR3s include the opening cysteine and the closing phenylalanine or tryptophan. D genes are given only for firm matches. The size field is filled for only some rows; it gives once, few, many or a size class.

abundance,d_gene,j_gene,v_gene,CDR3nt,CDR3aa
.,.,TRBJ2-3,TRBV18,TGTGCCAGCTCACAGCGGGGCACAGATACGCAGTATTTT,CASSQRGTDTQYF
.,.,TRBJ1-1,TRBV18,TGTGCCAGCTCACCACCGGGGCGGCCCTTGAACACTGAAGCTTTCTTT,CASSPPGRPLNTEAFF
.,.,TRBJ1-1,TRBV6-1,TGTGCCAGCAGTGATAGCGGGAACACTGAAGCTTTCTTT,CASSDSGNTEAFF
.,TRBD1,TRBJ1-4,TRBV9,TGTGCCAGCAGTGAAGTGAGGGGACAGGGTGAGGAAAAACTGTTTTTT,CASSEVRGQGEEKLFF
.,.,TRBJ1-1,TRBV2,TGTGCCAGCAGTATAAACAGCATGAACACTGAAGCTTTCTTT,CASSINSMNTEAFF
.,.,TRBJ1-2,TRBV28,TGTGCCAGCAGTCCAGGGGCCAGAAGCTATGGCTACACCTTC,CASSPGARSYGYTF
.,.,TRBJ1-6,TRBV6-2/TRBV6-3,TGTGCCAGCAGATACATCCTAGGACAGCATAATTCACCCCTCCACTTT,CASRYILGQHNSPLHF
once,.,TRBJ2-1,TRBV4-2,TGTGCCAGCAGCCATTCCGACCTTTTAGGGGTTGAGCAGTTCTTC,CASSHSDLLGVEQFF
.,TRBD1,TRBJ2-5,TRBV28,TGTGCCAGCGAGACAGGGGGAAGGGAGACCCAGTACTTC,CASETGGRETQYF
.,.,TRBJ2-5,TRBV5-1,TGCGCCAGCAGCGGGGGGACAGTCCAAGAGACCCAGTACTTC,CASSGGTVQETQYF
.,.,TRBJ1-2,TRBV19,TGTGCCACCAACCCCCGAGGGAACCCGATCTATGGCTACACCTTC,CATNPRGNPIYGYTF
.,TRBD2,TRBJ2-1,TRBV5-1,TGCGCCAGCAGCTTGGGTACTAGCGGGGCGTCAGGTGACAATGAGCAGTTCTTC,CASSLGTSGASGDNEQFF
.,.,TRBJ1-1,TRBV4-2,TGTGCCAGCAGCCAAGTTCCCATGAACACTGAAGCTTTCTTT,CASSQVPMNTEAFF
.,TRBD1,TRBJ1-1,TRBV12-3/TRBV12-4,TGTGCCAGCAGCATCATACAGGGACAGGAAGCTTTCTTT,CASSIIQGQEAFF
.,TRBD2,TRBJ2-5,TRBV4-3,TGCGCCAGCAGCCAATCTAGTACTAGCGGGGGGAATCAAGAGACCCAGTACTTC,CASSQSSTSGGNQETQYF
few,TRBD2,TRBJ2-1,TRBV24-1,TGTGCCACCAGTGATTCCGGGACTAGCGATTACAATGAGCAGTTCTTC,CATSDSGTSDYNEQFF
.,.,TRBJ2-2,TRBV7-9,TGTGCCAGCAGCCCAGCTACAGGGCGCGCCGGGGAGCTGTTTTTT,CASSPATGRAGELFF
.,.,TRBJ1-5,TRBV7-9,TGTGCCAGCAGCTTAGGGGCAGCGGGCAATCAGCCCCAGCATTTT,CASSLGAAGNQPQHF
.,.,TRBJ2-7,TRBV6-2/TRBV6-3,TGTGCCAGCAGTTACCCACGGGGCGAGCAGTACTTC,CASSYPRGEQYF
.,.,TRBJ1-6,TRBV25-1,TGTGCCAGCACGGTACGGGGGAGGCAGGGCTATAATTCACCCCTCCACTTT,CASTVRGRQGYNSPLHF
.,TRBD2,TRBJ2-2,TRBV24-1,TGTGCCACCAGTAATAGCGGGAGGGCCGGGGAGCTGTTTTTT,CATSNSGRAGELFF
.,.,TRBJ2-7,TRBV7-9,TGTGCCAGCAGCCCTAGCCTGGGGGACATCCAGTTC,CASSPSLGDIQF
.,.,TRBJ2-2,TRBV6-2/TRBV6-3,TGTGCCAGCAGTTACTCTCGGGGTTTTAACACCGGGGAGCTGTTTTTT,CASSYSRGFNTGELFF
once,.,TRBJ1-2,TRBV2,TGTGCCAGCAGTGCCCAGGGTTTACAGGGCTACACCTTC,CASSAQGLQGYTF
.,.,TRBJ1-5,TRBV10-2,TGCGCCAGCAGTGTTAACATGCCTAGCAATCAGCCCCAGCATTTT,CASSVNMPSNQPQHF
.,.,TRBJ1-5,TRBV5-6,TGTGCCAGCAGCGGCCAGAGCGGGCAGCCCCAGCATTTT,CASSGQSGQPQHF
.,TRBD2,TRBJ2-7,TRBV30,TGTGCCGGACGGGACTACTCCTACGAGCAGTACTTC,CAGRDYSYEQYF
.,TRBD1,TRBJ2-1,TRBV10-3,TGTGCCATCAGTGAGAGGACAGGGGGATACAATGAGCAGTTCTTC,CAISERTGGYNEQFF